These 23 T cell receptor beta chains share one sample of origin, sequenced in a study of blood T cell repertoires in COVID-19. Sequencing used immunoSEQ multiplex PCR; TCRdb keeps in-frame clones, though not all of them. The data contain approximately 450,000 clones, 80% to 90% of them singletons. Sequenced input: PBMCs or T cells enriched from blood (not recorded which). The receptors were gathered from a man aged 30 to 39 who had recovered from COVID-19.

The rearrangement joins TRBV7-3 to TRBJ2-2; TRBD2 agrees at 12 bases. The V gene end was trimmed by 5 bases and the J gene end by 5 bases; junction bases not matched to a gene: 15. This CDR3 spans 19 amino acids. Germline V gene lookup returns CDR1 SGHTA and CDR2 FQGTGA. CDR3 bases: TGTGCCAGCAGCCTCATAGCCCCCTTACTAGCGGGAGGTACCGGGGAGCTGTTTTTT. This gives the protein CASSLIAPLLAGGTGELFF.

The V and J genes are TRBV30 and TRBJ2-7, with D maybe TRBD1 (5 bases). V dropped 2 bases and J dropped 7 bases, with 12 bases sitting between them. Germline CDR1 is GTSNPN and CDR2 is SVGIG (reference sequence). CDR3 size: 12 residues. DNA for the CDR3: TGTGCCTGGAGTAACCAGGGCAAAGAGCAGTACTTC. Its translation: CAWSNQGKEQYF. Together with reference TRBV30 and TRBJ2-7, the CDR3 gives the full variable domain: SQTIHQWPATLVQPVGSPLSLECTVEGTSNPNLYWYRQAAGRGLQLLFYSVGIGQISSEVPQNLSASRPQDRQFILSSKKLLLSDSGFYLCAWSNQGKEQYFGPGTRLTVT.

The rearrangement links TRBV19 to TRBJ2-7; the D gene is possibly TRBD2 (5 bases). The CDR3 length is 14 residues. Germline V gene lookup returns CDR1 LNHDA and CDR2 SQIVND (reference sequence). Trimming left V 8 bases short and J 2 bases short, with 16 bases between. The CDR3: CASATPGIPYEQYF. The CDR3 DNA follows: TGTGCCAGTGCTACCCCCGGGATTCCCTACGAGCAGTACTTC.

As concerns this clone: This CDR3 is also generated by other DNA sequences in the sample. The chain links TRBV5-4 to TRBJ2-7; 8 bases map to TRBD1. The germline V gene encodes CDR1 SGHNT and CDR2 YYREEE (reference sequence). J gave up 3 bases and V 2 bases, and 1 base lay outside the gene matches. The CDR3 consists of 13 residues. The CDR3 loop is CASSLTGGYEQYF. As DNA, the CDR3 is TGTGCCAGCAGCTTAACAGGGGGCTACGAGCAGTACTTC.

This chain uses TRBV11-3 with TRBJ2-1; possibly TRBD2 for D (7 bases). Trimming removed 5 bases from V and 0 bases from J, with 14 bases in between. There are 16 residues in the CDR3. Germline values: CDR1 SGHNT, CDR2 YENEEA. CDR3 residues: CASSAGGGSSYNEQFF. The CDR3 nucleotides are TGTGCCAGCAGCGCTGGGGGCGGGAGCTCCTACAATGAGCAGTTCTTC.

This sequence joins TRBV5-4 and TRBJ2-2, with a weak D call TRBD2 (6 bases). With 5 bases removed from V and 3 bases from J, the gap between germline ends came to 14 bases. This CDR3 is 15 amino acids long. Germline V lookup: CDR1 SGHNT, CDR2 YYREEE (reference sequence). CDR3 DNA: TGTGCCAGCAGTTCCCCGGGACTTGACACCGGGGAGCTGTTTTTT. Translating it yields CASSSPGLDTGELFF.

The chain uses TRBV6-5 and TRBJ2-7; 11 bases align to TRBD2. V gave up 5 bases and J gave up 2 bases; unmatched junction bases: 5. The CDR3 spans 15 residues. In germline, CDR1 is MNHEY, CDR2 SVGAGI. CDR3 residues: CASSRTSGRAYEQYF. The CDR3 region has the DNA TGTGCCAGCAGTCGAACTAGCGGGAGAGCCTACGAGCAGTACTTC.

V and J are TRBV5-1 and TRBJ1-5, with a tentative D call TRBD1 (6 bases). This CDR3 comprises 16 residues. V shed 0 bases and J shed 2 bases, with 12 bases lying between them. Germline values: CDR1 SGHRS, CDR2 YFSETQ. The CDR3 DNA reads as TGCGCCAGCAGCTTGGGTGCAGGGGATGGCAATCAGCCCCAGCATTTT. Translating gives CASSLGAGDGNQPQHF.

This chain connects TRBV7-9 to TRBJ2-7; tentative D call: TRBD1 (6 bases). Trimming stripped 7 bases from V and 4 bases from J, with 14 bases between. CDR1 is SEHNR and CDR2 is FQNEAQ in the germline V gene (reference sequence). The CDR3 has 13 amino acids. The CDR3 region is CASNRLTGYEQYF. CDR3 nucleotide sequence: TGTGCCAGCAACAGATTGACAGGTTACGAGCAGTACTTC.

The chain combines TRBV3-1 (or the pseudogene TRBV3-2) with TRBJ2-4, with TRBD1 as a possible D gene (6 bases). The CDR3 runs 17 residues. CDR1 and CDR2 (germline): LGHDT, YNNKEL (reference sequence). V gave up 2 bases and J gave up 0 bases, with 14 bases separating them. CDR3 in DNA: TGTGCCAGCAGCCAATTGATAGGGGGTATAGCCAAAAACATTCAGTACTTC. Amino acid sequence: CASSQLIGGIAKNIQYF.

The chain recombines TRBV19 with TRBJ2-4; 9 bases are a match to TRBD1. The CDR3 is 20 amino acids. V dropped 2 bases and J dropped 1; count of bases not matched to a gene: 15. The germline V gene encodes CDR1 LNHDA and CDR2 SQIVND (reference sequence). The DNA for the CDR3 is TGTGCCAGTAGTATAAGGCCGGGACAGGGCCAAACCGGGGCCAAAAACATTCAGTACTTC. This codes for CASSIRPGQGQTGAKNIQYF.

J is TRBJ2-3 and V is TRBV5-1; TRBD2 is a possible D gene (5 bases). In germline, CDR1 is SGHRS, CDR2 YFSETQ. This CDR3 comprises 14 residues. Trimming left V 0 bases short and J 6 bases short, with 11 bases between. The CDR3 reads CASSLGENMDTQYF. CDR3 nucleotides: TGCGCCAGCAGCTTGGGGGAGAACATGGATACGCAGTATTTT.

This clone was recorded only once. The rearrangement links TRBV13 to TRBJ2-1; the D gene is possibly TRBD2 (5 bases). This CDR3 has 14 residues. V lost 3 bases to trimming and J lost 0 bases, with 6 bases between them. The germline gives CDR1 PRHDT, CDR2 FYEKMQ (reference sequence). As DNA, the CDR3 is TGTGCCAGCAGCTTGGGAGACTCCTACAATGAGCAGTTCTTC. Translated: CASSLGDSYNEQFF.

The chain combines TRBV20-1 with TRBJ1-1; D is undetermined. Germline V lookup: CDR1 DFQATT, CDR2 SNEGSKA (reference sequence). V was clipped by 7 bases and J by 0 bases, with 6 bases between them. The CDR3 length is 11 residues. The CDR3 is CSVAMNTEAFF. The CDR3 bases are TGCAGTGTAGCTATGAACACTGAAGCTTTCTTT.

A word on this clone: The same CDR3 can be traced to other DNA sequences in this sample. The chain combines TRBV19 with TRBJ1-1; 11 nucleotides agree with TRBD1. Germline values: CDR1 LNHDA, CDR2 SQIVND (reference sequence). This CDR3 spans 15 amino acids. V shed 9 bases and J 4 bases; nucleotides not matched to a gene: 10. CDR3 sequence (DNA): TGTGCCAGCCGACCCGGGACAGGGGGTTTCACTGAAGCTTTCTTT. Its translation is CASRPGTGGFTEAFF. Looking up the rest from reference TRBV19 and TRBJ1-1 gives the full variable domain: DGGITQSPKYLFRKEGQNVTLSCEQNLNHDAMYWYRQDPGQGLRLIYYSQIVNDFQKGDIAEGYSVSREKKESFPLTVTSAQKNPTAFYLCASRPGTGGFTEAFFGQGTRLTVV.

The chain employs TRBV2 and TRBJ1-2, with 7 positions matching TRBD1. V lost 4 bases, J lost 3 bases, and 5 bases stayed unmatched. This CDR3 comprises 14 residues. The germline CDR1 and CDR2 sequences are SNHLY and FYNNEI. CDR3 sequence (DNA): TGTGCCAGCAGTGTGAGGGGGCAGTACTATGGCTACACCTTC. As protein: CASSVRGQYYGYTF.

V gene TRBV30 combines with J gene TRBJ1-1; D might be TRBD1 (6 bases). Trimming removed 4 bases at V and 2 bases at J, with 17 bases between. This CDR3 is built from 15 residues. Germline-derived CDR1 and CDR2 are GTSNPN and SVGIG (reference sequence). CDR3 nucleotides: TGTGCCTGGAAGGGTCGACCAGGGGCAAACACTGAAGCTTTCTTT. The encoded protein is CAWKGRPGANTEAFF.

The V and J genes are TRBV19 and TRBJ2-3; no reliable D call. V was shortened by 10 bases and J by 4 bases, with 6 bases between the two germline ends. Germline CDR1 LNHDA, CDR2 SQIVND (reference sequence). This CDR3 is 10 amino acids long. CDR3: CATAADTQYF. CDR3 DNA sequence: TGTGCCACCGCGGCAGATACGCAGTATTTT. The complete variable domain, with remaining parts taken from reference TRBV19 and TRBJ2-3, reads DGGITQSPKYLFRKEGQNVTLSCEQNLNHDAMYWYRQDPGQGLRLIYYSQIVNDFQKGDIAEGYSVSREKKESFPLTVTSAQKNPTAFYLCATAADTQYFGPGTRLTVL.

The chain carries TRBV7-9 and TRBJ2-5; TRBD2 agrees at 8 bases. Trimming cost V 5 bases and J 1 base; bases outside gene matches: 3. Looked up from germline, CDR1 is SEHNR and CDR2 is FQNEAQ (reference sequence). The CDR3 has 14 residues. As DNA, the CDR3 is TGTGCCAGCAGCGCCCGGGGGGGCCAAGAGACCCAGTACTTC. This translates into CASSARGGQETQYF.

V gene TRBV9 combines with J gene TRBJ2-1; weak D call: TRBD1 (6 bases). Germline CDR1 reads SGDLS; CDR2 reads YYNGEE. V was pared by 0 bases and J by 2 bases, with 6 bases between. The length of the CDR3 is 14 residues. CDR3 sequence: CASSVGQAYNEQFF. DNA for the CDR3: TGTGCCAGCAGCGTAGGACAGGCCTACAATGAGCAGTTCTTC.

This chain connects TRBV30 to TRBJ2-1; 8 bases agree with TRBD2. CDR1 GTSNPN and CDR2 SVGIG come from the germline V gene (reference sequence). V was clipped by 2 bases and J by 7 bases; unmatched bases: 13. This CDR3 comprises 16 residues. CDR3 nucleotide sequence: TGTGCCTGGAGTAGAGGGGGAGCGGGAGTGGGTAATGAGCAGTTCTTC. Its translation: CAWSRGGAGVGNEQFF.

V and J are TRBV12-3 or TRBV12-4 and TRBJ2-6, with D unresolved. The CDR3 is 13 residues long. V dropped 4 bases and J dropped 4 bases, with 5 bases sitting between them. The DNA for the CDR3 is TGTGCCAGCAGTTATGGCGGGGCCAACGTCCTGACTTTC. It specifies CASSYGGANVLTF.

This chain joins TRBV4-1 and TRBJ2-5; 8 positions agree with TRBD1. CDR3 length: 16 residues. Trimming at V came to 1 base and at J to 5 bases, leaving 9 bases not matched to a gene. Germline V gives CDR1 MGHRA, CDR2 YSYEKL. In DNA, the CDR3 is TGCGCCAGCAGCCAAGCCATCGGACAGGGTCTCGAGACCCAGTACTTC. Translation: CASSQAIGQGLETQYF.